This T cell receptor beta chain was sequenced for a study of T cell responses to AZD1222 COVID-19 vaccine. General study findings and limits: Females outnumbered males among donors, who were mostly white British; clonal diversity was possibly underestimated. Among spike-specific TCRs, nearly half reportedly target unmutated variant regions. Seropositive at baseline were only five or six AZD1222 recipients.

Libraries were prepared by immunoSEQ multiplex PCR; TCRdb keeps only in-frame clonotypes and omits some of them. The table records some 150,000 clones, 70% to 90% of them present only once. Of note for this clone: Its specificity is not known.

Germline values: CDR1 LGHDT, CDR2 YNNKEL (reference sequence). V was pared by 3 bases and J by 9 bases, with 13 bases of the junction left unmatched. The CDR3 contains 17 residues. This receptor was taken from an adult in good health. V usage is TRBV3-1 (or the pseudogene TRBV3-2) and J usage is TRBJ1-6, with 8 bases lining up with TRBD1. Sequenced here: peripheral blood, sampled on day 0 of AZD1222 vaccination. The CDR3 region is CASSQAGGTGITSPLHF. CDR3 coding DNA: TGTGCCAGCAGCCAGGCCGGGGGGACAGGCATTACTTCACCCCTCCACTTT.